The 17 T cell receptor beta chains reported below all come from one sample, sequenced in a study of T cells in Graves' hyperthyroidism and ophthalmopathy. It was RNA transcripts that yielded the amplified TCR beta CDR3 regions. First-round RT-PCR targeting the TCR CDR3 was performed with the HTBI primer set. One entry per CDR3 protein results from TCRdb running MiXCR on the multiplex PCR reads. The sample has some 760,000 distinct CDR3 sequences, 13% to 15% seen once. Sequencing was performed on blood. The receptors come from a woman between 18 and 29 years old with Graves' hyperthyroidism.

As to this clonotype: One end of the junction fails to match germline, which may point to a read error. The chain recombines TRBV7-9 with TRBJ1-1; D is perhaps TRBD1 (5 bases). CDR1 and CDR2 (germline): SEHNR, FQNEAQ (reference sequence). The CDR3 spans 12 residues. The CDR3 DNA reads as TGTGCCAGCAGCCCCACCCCCGGGACGGTCCTCTTT. Protein sequence: CASSPTPGTVLF.

In its sample, this clonotype was seen many times. V and J are TRBV20-1 and TRBJ2-1; 9 bases are shared with TRBD2. From germline, CDR1 is DFQATT and CDR2 SNEGSKA (reference sequence). There are 13 residues in the CDR3. With V trimmed by 6 bases and J by 9 bases, 9 bases remained unmatched. This CDR3 reads CSARIAGVREQFF. CDR3 bases: TGCAGTGCCCGAATAGCGGGAGTTCGTGAGCAGTTCTTC.

The chain is built from TRBV20-1 and TRBJ2-2; 15 positions agree with TRBD2. Germline V CDR1 and CDR2: DFQATT, SNEGSKA (reference sequence). This CDR3 is built from 17 residues. Trimming at V came to 5 bases and at J to 5 bases, leaving 9 bases not matched to a gene. The CDR3 here is CSASRTSGRGRTGELFF. The DNA of the CDR3 is TGCAGTGCTTCACGGACTAGCGGGAGGGGGCGGACCGGGGAGCTGTTTTTT.

The V gene is TRBV10-3, the J gene TRBJ1-1; 7 bases are a match to TRBD1. This CDR3 is built from 12 residues. Per germline, CDR1 ENHRY and CDR2 SYGVKD. The V and J ends lost 3 bases and 11 bases, in that order; junction bases with no gene match: 6. In DNA form, the CDR3 reads TGTGCCATCAGTGATCTCGCGGACAGGGCTTTCTTT. Translation: CAISDLADRAFF.

In its sample, this clonotype was seen a few times. V and J are TRBV19 and TRBJ2-5; 12 nucleotides match TRBD2. Germline V gene lookup returns CDR1 LNHDA and CDR2 SQIVND (reference sequence). With 5 bases clipped from V and 5 bases from J, the junction kept 6 bases outside the gene matches. This CDR3 comprises 15 residues. DNA of the CDR3: TGTGCCAGTAGTCTAGCGGGAGGGGTTGTCGAGACCCAGTACTTC. As protein: CASSLAGGVVETQYF. Combining the CDR3 with reference TRBV19 and TRBJ2-5 gives the whole variable domain DGGITQSPKYLFRKEGQNVTLSCEQNLNHDAMYWYRQDPGQGLRLIYYSQIVNDFQKGDIAEGYSVSREKKESFPLTVTSAQKNPTAFYLCASSLAGGVVETQYFGPGTRLLVL.

This clonotype has ten or more counts. V gene TRBV28 combines with J gene TRBJ2-7; 10 nucleotides agree with TRBD2. CDR3 length equals 14 residues. V was pared by 9 bases and J by 3 bases, with 8 bases of the junction left unmatched. Germline V gives CDR1 MDHEN, CDR2 SYDVKM. CDR3 sequence reads: CASTGASGSYEQYF. The CDR3, as DNA: TGTGCCAGTACAGGGGCTAGCGGGAGCTACGAGCAGTACTTC.

The gene calls are TRBV2 and TRBJ1-1, with a tentative D call TRBD1 (6 bases). Germline CDR1 SNHLY, CDR2 FYNNEI. This CDR3 is 14 amino acids long. V was trimmed by 4 bases and J by 6 bases, leaving 15 bases between them. DNA of the CDR3: TGTGCCAGCAGTGGAGGACAGCTTTGGCCTGAAGCTTTCTTT. It encodes CASSGGQLWPEAFF.

This clonotype occurred many times. The chain employs TRBV11-2 and TRBJ2-5; the match to TRBD1 covers 8 bases. The CDR3 runs 16 residues. V trimming: 5 bases; J trimming: 2 bases; junction bases outside the gene matches: 10. Per the germline V gene, CDR1 is SGHAT and CDR2 is FQNNGV. The CDR3 is CASSVGTGWEQETQYF. The CDR3 nucleotides are TGTGCCAGCAGCGTAGGGACAGGATGGGAACAAGAGACCCAGTACTTC.

In its sample, this clonotype was seen many times. The chain links TRBV2 to TRBJ1-5; 10 bases map to TRBD1. This CDR3 contains 14 residues. V was pared by 8 bases and J by 6 bases, with 7 bases of the junction left unmatched. Germline assignment: CDR1 SNHLY and CDR2 FYNNEI. DNA of the CDR3: TGTGCCAGCGAGGGACAGGGGCGACGTCAGCCCCAGCATTTT. Protein sequence: CASEGQGRRQPQHF. The variable domain in full, completed from reference TRBV2 and TRBJ1-5, reads EPEVTQTPSHQVTQMGQEVILRCVPISNHLYFYWYRQILGQKVEFLVSFYNNEISEKSEIFDDQFSVERPDGSNFTLKIRSTKLEDSAMYFCASEGQGRRQPQHFGDGTRLSIL.

This clonotype has more than one count but fewer than ten. This chain joins TRBV6-1 and TRBJ2-3; 7 bases are a match to TRBD2. The CDR3 has 14 amino acids. Germline CDR1 is MNHNS and CDR2 is SASEGT. V dropped 7 bases and J dropped 5; count of bases not matched to a gene: 9. CDR3 amino acids: CASIRNPSGDTQYF. The CDR3 DNA follows: TGTGCCAGCATACGGAACCCTAGCGGAGATACGCAGTATTTT.

This chain links TRBV12-3 or TRBV12-4 with TRBJ2-2; tentatively, D is TRBD1 (5 bases). The CDR3 covers 15 residues. Trimming cost V 4 bases and J 2 bases, with 11 bases left between them. The CDR3 loop is CASSSTETNTGELFF. The CDR3 nucleotides read TGTGCCAGCAGTTCGACAGAGACTAACACCGGGGAGCTGTTTTTT.

At least ten counts were recorded for this clonotype. The V and J genes are TRBV20-1 and TRBJ2-7; the D gene is possibly TRBD2 (7 bases). The CDR3 loop spans 14 amino acids. Germline V CDR1 and CDR2: DFQATT, SNEGSKA (reference sequence). V gave up 2 bases and J gave up 2 bases, with 13 bases separating them. CDR3 sequence: CSARRGGETYEQYF. As DNA, the CDR3 is TGCAGTGCTAGAAGGGGGGGGGAGACCTACGAGCAGTACTTC.

This clonotype was counted a few times. This chain joins TRBV15 and TRBJ2-1; 9 bases map to TRBD1. The length of the CDR3 is 15 residues. Germline V gene data show CDR1 as LNHNV and CDR2 as YYDKDF (reference sequence). V was clipped by 0 bases and J by 9 bases; unmatched bases: 6. The CDR3 protein is CATSREDRGPFEQFF. CDR3 bases: TGTGCCACCAGCAGAGAGGACAGGGGTCCATTTGAGCAGTTCTTC.

The table lists this clonotype with a count of one. This rearrangement joins TRBV27 to TRBJ1-4; D ambiguous. V was shortened by 5 bases and J by 8 bases, with 18 bases between the two germline ends. The V gene's germline CDR1 is MNHEY and CDR2 SMNVEV (reference sequence). This CDR3 is built from 15 residues. The CDR3 DNA reads as TGTGCCAGCAGTCTGAGATATGGAGAGCTGGAAAAACTGTTTTTT. Translated: CASSLRYGELEKLFF.

The chain has TRBV20-1 and TRBJ2-3; D unresolved. Germline assignment: CDR1 DFQATT and CDR2 SNEGSKA (reference sequence). CDR3 length equals 12 residues. V dropped 4 bases and J dropped 0 bases, with 5 bases sitting between them. The CDR3 nucleotides read TGCAGTGCTAAACCTAGCACAGATACGCAGTATTTT. This translates into CSAKPSTDTQYF.

With respect to this clonotype: The junction and the germline gene differ at one end; a read error may be behind it. The rearrangement joins TRBV7-2 to TRBJ2-1, with TRBD2 as a possible D gene (5 bases). This CDR3 is built from 16 residues. The germline V gene has CDR1 SGHTA and CDR2 FQGNSA. The CDR3 sequence: CASSQPTRSPYNEQFF. The CDR3, as DNA: TGCGCCAGCAGCCAACCCACTAGATCCCCCTACAATGAGCAGTTCTTC.

This clonotype occurred many times. The V and J genes are TRBV20-1 and TRBJ2-3, with 7 positions matching TRBD1. CDR3 length equals 14 residues. V was clipped by 5 bases and J by 1 base; unmatched bases: 6. Germline CDR1 reads DFQATT; CDR2 reads SNEGSKA (reference sequence). The CDR3 region is CSAQQGRGTDTQYF. For the CDR3, the DNA is TGCAGTGCTCAACAGGGGCGGGGCACAGATACGCAGTATTTT.